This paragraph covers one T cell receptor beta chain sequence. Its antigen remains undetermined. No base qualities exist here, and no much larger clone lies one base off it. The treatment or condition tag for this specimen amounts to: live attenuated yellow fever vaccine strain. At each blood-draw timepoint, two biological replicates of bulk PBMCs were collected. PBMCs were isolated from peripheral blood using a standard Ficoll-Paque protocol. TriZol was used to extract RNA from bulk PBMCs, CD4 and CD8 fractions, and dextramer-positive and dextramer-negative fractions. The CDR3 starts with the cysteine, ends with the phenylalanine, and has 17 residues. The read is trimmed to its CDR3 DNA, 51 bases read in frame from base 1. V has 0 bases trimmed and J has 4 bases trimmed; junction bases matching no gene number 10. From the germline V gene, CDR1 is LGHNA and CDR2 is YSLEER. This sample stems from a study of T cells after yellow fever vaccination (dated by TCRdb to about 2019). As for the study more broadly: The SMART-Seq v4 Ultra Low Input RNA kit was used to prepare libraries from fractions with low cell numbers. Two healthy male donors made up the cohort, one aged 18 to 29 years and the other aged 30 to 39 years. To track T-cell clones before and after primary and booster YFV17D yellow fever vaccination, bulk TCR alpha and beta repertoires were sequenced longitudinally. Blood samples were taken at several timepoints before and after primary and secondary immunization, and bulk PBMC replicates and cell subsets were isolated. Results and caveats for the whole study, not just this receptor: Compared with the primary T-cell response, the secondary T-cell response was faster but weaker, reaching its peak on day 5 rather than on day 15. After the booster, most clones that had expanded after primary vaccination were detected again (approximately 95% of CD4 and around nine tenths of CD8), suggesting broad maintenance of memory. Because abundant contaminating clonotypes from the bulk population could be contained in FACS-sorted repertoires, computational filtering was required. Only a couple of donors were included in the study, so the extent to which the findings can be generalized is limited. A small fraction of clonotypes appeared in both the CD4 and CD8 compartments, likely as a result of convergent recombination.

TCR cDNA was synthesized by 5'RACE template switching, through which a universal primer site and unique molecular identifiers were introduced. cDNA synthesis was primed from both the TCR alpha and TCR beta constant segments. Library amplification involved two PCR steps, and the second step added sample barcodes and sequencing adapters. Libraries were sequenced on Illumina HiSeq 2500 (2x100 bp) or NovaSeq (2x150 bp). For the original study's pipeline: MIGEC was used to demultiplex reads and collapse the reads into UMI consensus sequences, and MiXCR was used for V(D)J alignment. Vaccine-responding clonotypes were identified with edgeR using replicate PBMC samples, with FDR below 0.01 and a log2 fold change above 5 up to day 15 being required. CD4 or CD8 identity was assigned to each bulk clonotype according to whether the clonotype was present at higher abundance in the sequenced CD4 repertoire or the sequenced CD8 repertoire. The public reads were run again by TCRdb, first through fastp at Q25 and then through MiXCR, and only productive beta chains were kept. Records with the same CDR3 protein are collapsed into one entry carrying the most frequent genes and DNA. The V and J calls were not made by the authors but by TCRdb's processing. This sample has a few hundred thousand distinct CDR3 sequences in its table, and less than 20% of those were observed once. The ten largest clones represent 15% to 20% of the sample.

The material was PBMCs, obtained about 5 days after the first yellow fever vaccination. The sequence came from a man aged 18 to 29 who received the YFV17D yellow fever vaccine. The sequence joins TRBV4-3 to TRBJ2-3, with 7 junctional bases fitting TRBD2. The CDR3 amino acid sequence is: CASSQEAWLAGADTQYF. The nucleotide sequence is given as TGCGCCAGCAGCCAAGAGGCCTGGCTGGCGGGGGCAGATACGCAGTATTTT.